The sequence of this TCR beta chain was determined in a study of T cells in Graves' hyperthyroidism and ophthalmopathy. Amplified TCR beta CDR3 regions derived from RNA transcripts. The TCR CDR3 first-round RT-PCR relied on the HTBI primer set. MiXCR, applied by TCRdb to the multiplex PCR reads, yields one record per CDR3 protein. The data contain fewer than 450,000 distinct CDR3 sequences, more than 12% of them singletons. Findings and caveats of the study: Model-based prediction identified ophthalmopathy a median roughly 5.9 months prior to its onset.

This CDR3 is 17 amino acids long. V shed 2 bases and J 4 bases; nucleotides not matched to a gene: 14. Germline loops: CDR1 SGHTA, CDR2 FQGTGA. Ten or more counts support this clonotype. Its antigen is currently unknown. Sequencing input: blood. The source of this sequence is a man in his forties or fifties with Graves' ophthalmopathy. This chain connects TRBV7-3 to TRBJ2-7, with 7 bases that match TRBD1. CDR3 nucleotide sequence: TGTGCCAGCAGCTTAGCACAGGGGAAATCGAAGGGATACGAGCAGTACTTC. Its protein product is CASSLAQGKSKGYEQYF.